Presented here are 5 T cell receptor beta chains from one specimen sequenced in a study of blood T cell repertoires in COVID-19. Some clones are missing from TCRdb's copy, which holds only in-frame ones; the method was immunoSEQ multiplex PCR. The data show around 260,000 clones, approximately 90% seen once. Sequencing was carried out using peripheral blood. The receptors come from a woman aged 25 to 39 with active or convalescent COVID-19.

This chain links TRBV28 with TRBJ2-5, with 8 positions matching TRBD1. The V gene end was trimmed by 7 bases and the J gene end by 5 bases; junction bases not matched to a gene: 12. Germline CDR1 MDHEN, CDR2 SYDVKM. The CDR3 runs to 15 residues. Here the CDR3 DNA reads TGTGCCAGCATAACGACCAGGGGGCCCGCGGAGACCCAGTACTTC. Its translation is CASITTRGPAETQYF. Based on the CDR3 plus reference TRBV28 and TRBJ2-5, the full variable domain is DVKVTQSSRYLVKRTGEKVFLECVQDMDHENMFWYRQDPGLGLRLIYFSYDVKMKEKGDIPEGYSVSREKKERFSLILESASTNQTSMYLCASITTRGPAETQYFGPGTRLLVL.

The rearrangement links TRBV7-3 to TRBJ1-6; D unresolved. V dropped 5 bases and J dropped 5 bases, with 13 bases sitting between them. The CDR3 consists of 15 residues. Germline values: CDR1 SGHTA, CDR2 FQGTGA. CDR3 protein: CASSVSGQDNSPLHF. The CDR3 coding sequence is TGTGCCAGCAGCGTAAGCGGGCAGGATAATTCACCCCTCCACTTT.

The CDR3 DNA follows: TGCGCCAGCAGCTTGGCCGGGGGAGTTTACTCTGGAAACACCATATATTTT. Protein product: CASSLAGGVYSGNTIYF. The V gene is TRBV5-1, the J gene TRBJ1-3, with D perhaps TRBD1 (5 bases). The CDR3 runs 17 residues. With 0 bases removed from V and 0 bases from J, the gap between germline ends came to 13 bases. Germline CDR1 is SGHRS and CDR2 is YFSETQ.

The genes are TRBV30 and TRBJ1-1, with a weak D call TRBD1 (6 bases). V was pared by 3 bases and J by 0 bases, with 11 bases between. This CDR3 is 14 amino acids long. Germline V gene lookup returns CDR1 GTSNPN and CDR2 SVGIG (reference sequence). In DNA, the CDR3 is TGTGCCTGGAGAGGGACACCAATGAACACTGAAGCTTTCTTT. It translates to CAWRGTPMNTEAFF.

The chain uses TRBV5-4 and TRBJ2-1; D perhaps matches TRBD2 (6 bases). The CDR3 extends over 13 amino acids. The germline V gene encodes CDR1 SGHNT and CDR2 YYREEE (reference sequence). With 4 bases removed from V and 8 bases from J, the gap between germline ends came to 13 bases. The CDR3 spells CASSRLVFYEQFF. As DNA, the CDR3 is TGTGCCAGCAGCCGACTAGTCTTCTATGAGCAGTTCTTC.